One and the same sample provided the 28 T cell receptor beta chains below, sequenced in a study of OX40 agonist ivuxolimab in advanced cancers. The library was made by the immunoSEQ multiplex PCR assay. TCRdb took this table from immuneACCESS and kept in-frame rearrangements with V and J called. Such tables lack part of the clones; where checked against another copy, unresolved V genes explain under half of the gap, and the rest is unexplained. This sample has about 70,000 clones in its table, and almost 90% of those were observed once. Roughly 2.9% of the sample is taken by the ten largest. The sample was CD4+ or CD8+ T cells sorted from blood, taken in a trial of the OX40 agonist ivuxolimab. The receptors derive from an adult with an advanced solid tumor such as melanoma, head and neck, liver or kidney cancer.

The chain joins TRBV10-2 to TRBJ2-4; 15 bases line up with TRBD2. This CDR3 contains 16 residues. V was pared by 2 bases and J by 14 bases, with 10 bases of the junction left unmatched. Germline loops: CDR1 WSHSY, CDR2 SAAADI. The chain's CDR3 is CASSEPGLAGGPYKYF. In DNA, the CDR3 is TGCGCCAGCAGTGAGCCAGGACTAGCGGGGGGGCCCTACAAGTACTTC.

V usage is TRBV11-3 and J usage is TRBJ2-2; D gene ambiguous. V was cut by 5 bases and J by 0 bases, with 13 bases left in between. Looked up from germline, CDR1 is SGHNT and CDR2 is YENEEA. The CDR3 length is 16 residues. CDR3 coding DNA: TGTGCCAGCAGCCGAGCCGGCGGAGCGAACACCGGGGAGCTGTTTTTT. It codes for CASSRAGGANTGELFF. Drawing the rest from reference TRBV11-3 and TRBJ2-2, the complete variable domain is EAGVVQSPRYKIIEKKQPVAFWCNPISGHNTLYWYLQNLGQGPELLIRYENEEAVDDSQLPKDRFSAERLKGVDSTLKIQPAELGDSAVYLCASSRAGGANTGELFFGEGSRLTVL.

The CDR3: CASRRQGGNYEQYF. In DNA form, the CDR3 reads TGCGCCAGCAGACGACAGGGGGGGAACTACGAGCAGTACTTC. V is TRBV5-1 and J is TRBJ2-7; 9 bases align to TRBD1. CDR1 is SGHRS and CDR2 is YFSETQ in the germline V gene. Trimming took 5 bases from V and 3 from J; bases not matched to a gene: 6. This CDR3 contains 14 residues.

Here the CDR3 reads CSVNPLAGVGEQYF. In nucleotides, the CDR3 is TGCAGCGTTAACCCACTAGCGGGAGTGGGCGAGCAGTACTTC. V usage is TRBV29-1 and J usage is TRBJ2-7; the match to TRBD2 covers 11 bases. The CDR3 is 14 residues long. In germline, CDR1 is SQVTM, CDR2 ANQGSEA. With V trimmed by 5 bases and J by 6 bases, 9 bases remained unmatched.

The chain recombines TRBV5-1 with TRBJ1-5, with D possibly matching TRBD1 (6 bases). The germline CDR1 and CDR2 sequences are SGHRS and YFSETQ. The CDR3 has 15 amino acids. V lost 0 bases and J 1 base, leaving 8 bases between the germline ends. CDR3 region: CASSLVGASNQPQHF. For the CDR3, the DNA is TGCGCCAGCAGCTTGGTGGGGGCGAGCAATCAGCCCCAGCATTTT.

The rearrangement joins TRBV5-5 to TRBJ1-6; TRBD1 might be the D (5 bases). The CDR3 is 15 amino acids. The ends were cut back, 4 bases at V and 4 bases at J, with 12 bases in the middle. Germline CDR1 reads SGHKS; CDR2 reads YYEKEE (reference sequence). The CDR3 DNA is TGTGCCAGCAGCGGCGCGGGGGGTTATAATTCACCCCTCCACTTT. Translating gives CASSGAGGYNSPLHF. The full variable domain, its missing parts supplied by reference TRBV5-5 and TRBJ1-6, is DAGVTQSPTHLIKTRGQQVTLRCSPISGHKSVSWYQQVLGQGPQFIFQYYEKEERGRGNFPDRFSARQFPNYSSELNVNALLLGDSALYLCASSGAGGYNSPLHFGNGTRLTVT.

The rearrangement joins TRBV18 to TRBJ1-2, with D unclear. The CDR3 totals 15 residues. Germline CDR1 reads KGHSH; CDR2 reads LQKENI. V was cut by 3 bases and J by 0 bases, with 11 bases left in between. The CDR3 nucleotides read TGTGCCAGCTCACCGGTTCCAGGTTCTAACTATGGCTACACCTTC. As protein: CASSPVPGSNYGYTF.

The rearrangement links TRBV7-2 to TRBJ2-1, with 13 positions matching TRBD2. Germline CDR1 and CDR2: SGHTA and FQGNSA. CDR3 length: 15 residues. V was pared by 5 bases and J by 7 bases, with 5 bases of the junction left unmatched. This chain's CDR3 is CASSPGLAGNNEQFF. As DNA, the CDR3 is TGTGCCAGCAGCCCGGGACTAGCGGGAAATAATGAGCAGTTCTTC.

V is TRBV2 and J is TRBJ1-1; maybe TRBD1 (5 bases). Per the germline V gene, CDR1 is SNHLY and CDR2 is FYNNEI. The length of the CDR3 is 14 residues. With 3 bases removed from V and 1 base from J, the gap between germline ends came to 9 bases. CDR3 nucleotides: TGTGCCAGCAGTGATTTGGGGGGGAACACTGAAGCTTTCTTT. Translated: CASSDLGGNTEAFF.

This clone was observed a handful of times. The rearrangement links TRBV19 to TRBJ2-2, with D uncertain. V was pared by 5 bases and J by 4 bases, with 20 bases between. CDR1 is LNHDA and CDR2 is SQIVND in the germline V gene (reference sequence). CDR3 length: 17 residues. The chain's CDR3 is CASSLGWGWQSTGELFF. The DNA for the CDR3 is TGTGCCAGTAGTTTAGGTTGGGGTTGGCAATCCACCGGGGAGCTGTTTTTT.

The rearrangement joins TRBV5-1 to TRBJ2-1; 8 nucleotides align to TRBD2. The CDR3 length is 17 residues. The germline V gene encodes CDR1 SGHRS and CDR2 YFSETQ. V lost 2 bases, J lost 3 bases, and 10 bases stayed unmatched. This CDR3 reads CASSLQEGAGVYNEQFF. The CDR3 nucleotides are TGCGCCAGCAGCTTACAGGAAGGAGCGGGAGTCTACAATGAGCAGTTCTTC. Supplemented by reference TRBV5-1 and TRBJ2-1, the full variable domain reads KAGVTQTPRYLIKTRGQQVTLSCSPISGHRSVSWYQQTPGQGLQFLFEYFSETQRNKGNFPGRFSGRQFSNSRSEMNVSTLELGDSALYLCASSLQEGAGVYNEQFFGPGTRLTVL.

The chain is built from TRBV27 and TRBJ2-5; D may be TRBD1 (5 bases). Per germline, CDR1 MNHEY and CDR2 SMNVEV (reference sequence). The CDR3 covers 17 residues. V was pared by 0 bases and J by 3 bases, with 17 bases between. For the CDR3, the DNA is TGTGCCAGCAGTTTATCGATTCTTGCAGGGTTCGAAGAGACCCAGTACTTC. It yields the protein CASSLSILAGFEETQYF.

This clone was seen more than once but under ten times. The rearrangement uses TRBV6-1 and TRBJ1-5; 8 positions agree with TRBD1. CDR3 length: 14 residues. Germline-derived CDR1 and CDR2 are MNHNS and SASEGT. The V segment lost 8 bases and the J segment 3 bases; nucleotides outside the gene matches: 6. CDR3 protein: CASCRDRNNQPQHF. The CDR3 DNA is TGTGCCAGCTGCCGGGACAGGAACAATCAGCCCCAGCATTTT.

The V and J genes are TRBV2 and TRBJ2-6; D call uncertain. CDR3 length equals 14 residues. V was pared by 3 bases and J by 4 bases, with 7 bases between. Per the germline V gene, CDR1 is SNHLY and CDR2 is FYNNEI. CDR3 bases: TGTGCCAGCAGTGATCGAAGCGGGGCCAACGTCCTGACTTTC. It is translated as CASSDRSGANVLTF.

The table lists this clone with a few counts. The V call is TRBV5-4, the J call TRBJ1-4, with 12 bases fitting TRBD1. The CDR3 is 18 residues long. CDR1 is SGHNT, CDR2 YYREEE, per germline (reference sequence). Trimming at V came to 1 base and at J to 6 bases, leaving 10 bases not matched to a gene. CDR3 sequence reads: CASSLWRDRGRRDEKLFF. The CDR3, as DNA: TGTGCCAGCAGCTTGTGGCGGGACAGGGGGCGCCGAGATGAAAAACTGTTTTTT.

The chain's CDR3 is CASSLAGLAGQFF. The CDR3 bases are TGTGCCAGCAGCTTAGCTGGACTAGCGGGGCAGTTCTTC. The chain uses TRBV7-2 and TRBJ2-1, with 11 positions matching TRBD2. V shed 0 bases and J 12 bases; nucleotides not matched to a gene: 1. Germline V gene data show CDR1 as SGHTA and CDR2 as FQGNSA. The CDR3 length is 13 residues. The entire variable domain, with the rest obtained from reference TRBV7-2 and TRBJ2-1, is as follows: GAGVSQSPSNKVTEKGKDVELRCDPISGHTALYWYRQSLGQGLEFLIYFQGNSAPDKSGLPSDRFSAERTGGSVSTLTIQRTQQEDSAVYLCASSLAGLAGQFFGPGTRLTVL.

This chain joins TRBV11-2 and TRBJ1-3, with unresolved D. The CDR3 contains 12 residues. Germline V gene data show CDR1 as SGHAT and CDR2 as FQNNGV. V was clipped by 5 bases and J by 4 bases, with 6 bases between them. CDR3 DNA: TGTGCCAGCAGCCCGTCAGGAAACACCATATATTTT. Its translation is CASSPSGNTIYF.

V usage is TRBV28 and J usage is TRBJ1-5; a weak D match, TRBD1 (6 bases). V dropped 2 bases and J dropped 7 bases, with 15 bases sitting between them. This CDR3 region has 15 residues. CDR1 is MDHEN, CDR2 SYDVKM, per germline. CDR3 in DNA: TGTGCCAGCAGTTTAACAGGGTGGAATGGGCAGCCCCAGCATTTT. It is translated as CASSLTGWNGQPQHF.

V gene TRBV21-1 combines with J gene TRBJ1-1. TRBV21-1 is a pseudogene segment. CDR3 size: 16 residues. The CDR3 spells CASSKGPGLMNTEAFF. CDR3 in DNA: TGTGCCAGCAGCAAAGGCCCGGGCCTCATGAACACTGAAGCTTTCTTT.

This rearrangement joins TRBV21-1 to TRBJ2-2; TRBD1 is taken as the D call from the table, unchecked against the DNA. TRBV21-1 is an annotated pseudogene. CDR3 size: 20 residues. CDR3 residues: CASSKVGGTAIHANTGELFF. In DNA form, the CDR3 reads TGTGCCAGCAGCAAAGTCGGCGGGACAGCAATTCACGCGAACACCGGGGAGCTGTTTTTT.

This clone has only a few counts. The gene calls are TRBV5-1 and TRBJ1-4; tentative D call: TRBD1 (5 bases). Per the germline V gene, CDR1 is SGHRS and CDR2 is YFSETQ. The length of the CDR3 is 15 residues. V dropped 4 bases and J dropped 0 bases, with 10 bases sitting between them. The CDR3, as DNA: TGCGCCAGCAGCCTATCAGGGACAACTAATGAAAAACTGTTTTTT. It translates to CASSLSGTTNEKLFF.

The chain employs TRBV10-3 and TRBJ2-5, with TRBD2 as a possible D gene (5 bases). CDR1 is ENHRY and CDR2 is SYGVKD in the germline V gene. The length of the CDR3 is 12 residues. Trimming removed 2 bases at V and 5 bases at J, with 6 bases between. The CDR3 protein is CAISERRETQYF. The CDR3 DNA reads TGTGCCATCAGTGAGCGGAGGGAGACCCAGTACTTC.

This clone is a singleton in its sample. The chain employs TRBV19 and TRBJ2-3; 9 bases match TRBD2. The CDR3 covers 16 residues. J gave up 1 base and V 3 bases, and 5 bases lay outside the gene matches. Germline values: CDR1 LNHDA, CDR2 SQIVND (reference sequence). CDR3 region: CASSISSGTGTDTQYF. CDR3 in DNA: TGTGCCAGTAGTATCTCTAGCGGGACGGGCACAGATACGCAGTATTTT.

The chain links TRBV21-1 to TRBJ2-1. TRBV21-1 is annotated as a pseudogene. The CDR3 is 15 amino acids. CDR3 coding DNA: TGTGCCAGCAGCCATACTGGGATCTCCTACAATGAGCAGTTCTTC. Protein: CASSHTGISYNEQFF.

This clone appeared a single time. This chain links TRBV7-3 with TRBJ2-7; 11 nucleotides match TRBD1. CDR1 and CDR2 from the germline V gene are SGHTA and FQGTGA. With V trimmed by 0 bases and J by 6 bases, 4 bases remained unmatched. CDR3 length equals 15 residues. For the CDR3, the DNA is TGTGCCAGCAGCTTAACGACTGGGACAGGGGGCGAGCAGTACTTC. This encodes CASSLTTGTGGEQYF.

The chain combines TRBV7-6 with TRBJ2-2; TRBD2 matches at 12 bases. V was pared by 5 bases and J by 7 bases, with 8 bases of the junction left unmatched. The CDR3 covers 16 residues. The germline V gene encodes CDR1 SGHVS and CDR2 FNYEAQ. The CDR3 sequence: CASSPRTSGMGGELFF. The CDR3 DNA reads TGTGCCAGCAGCCCAAGGACTAGCGGGATGGGCGGGGAGCTGTTTTTT. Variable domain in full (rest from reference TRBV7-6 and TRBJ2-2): GAGVSQSPRYKVTKRGQDVALRCDPISGHVSLYWYRQALGQGPEFLTYFNYEAQQDKSGLPNDRFSAERPEGSISTLTIQRTEQRDSAMYRCASSPRTSGMGGELFFGEGSRLTVL.

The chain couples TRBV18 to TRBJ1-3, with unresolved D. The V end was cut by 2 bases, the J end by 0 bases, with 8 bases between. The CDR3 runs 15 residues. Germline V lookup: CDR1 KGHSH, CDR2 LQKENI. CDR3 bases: TGTGCCAGCTCACCAGACCGGAGCTCTGGAAACACCATATATTTT. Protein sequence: CASSPDRSSGNTIYF. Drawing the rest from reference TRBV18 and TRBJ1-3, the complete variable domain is NAGVMQNPRHLVRRRGQEARLRCSPMKGHSHVYWYRQLPEEGLKFMVYLQKENIIDESGMPKERFSAEFPKEGPSILRIQQVVRGDSAAYFCASSPDRSSGNTIYFGEGSWLTVV.

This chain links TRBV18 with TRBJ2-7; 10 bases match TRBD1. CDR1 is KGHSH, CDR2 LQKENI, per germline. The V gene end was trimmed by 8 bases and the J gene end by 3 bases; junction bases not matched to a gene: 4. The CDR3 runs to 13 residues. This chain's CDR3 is CASAGTGVYEQYF. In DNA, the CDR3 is TGTGCCAGCGCCGGGACAGGGGTCTACGAGCAGTACTTC.